These 20 T cell receptor beta chains share one sample of origin, sequenced in a study of Graves' ophthalmopathy and Graves' hyperthyroidism. From RNA, the CDR3 regions of TCR beta chains were amplified and sequenced. First-round RT-PCR relied on HTBI primers, and a second-round multiplex PCR came next. Each CDR3 protein is one row after TCRdb ran MiXCR on the multiplex PCR reads. This table holds roughly 50,000 distinct CDR3 sequences, around 50% found once. The sequencing sample was made of peripheral blood. These receptors were collected from an adult man with Graves' ophthalmopathy.

The chain carries TRBV29-1 and TRBJ1-1; D may be TRBD1 (5 bases). The CDR3 is 15 amino acids. CDR1 SQVTM and CDR2 ANQGSEA come from the germline V gene. The ends were cut back, 2 bases at V and 2 bases at J, with 15 bases in the middle. The CDR3 nucleotides read TGCAGCGTTGAACCGACGGGGGGATATAACACTGAAGCTTTCTTT. Protein product: CSVEPTGGYNTEAFF.

This clonotype was seen repeatedly, ten times or more. This chain connects TRBV10-3 to TRBJ2-5; D is undetermined. V gave up 0 bases and J gave up 3 bases, with 5 bases separating them. The CDR3 runs 13 residues. CDR1 is ENHRY, CDR2 SYGVKD, per germline. CDR3 region: CAISESREETQYF. The CDR3 nucleotides read TGTGCCATCAGTGAGTCTAGGGAAGAGACCCAGTACTTC.

The rearrangement joins TRBV25-1 to TRBJ2-5; weak D call: TRBD2 (6 bases). The V gene lost 3 bases and the J gene lost 3 bases, with 23 bases spanning the gap. The CDR3 covers 18 residues. Germline V gives CDR1 MGHDK, CDR2 SYGVNS. The CDR3: CASSDVLTEGRTEETQYF. The CDR3 bases are TGTGCCAGCAGTGATGTCCTTACGGAGGGCCGGACGGAAGAGACCCAGTACTTC.

This clonotype was counted between two and nine times. V gene TRBV3-1 combines with J gene TRBJ2-5; 12 bases map to TRBD2. CDR1 and CDR2 (germline): LGHDT, YNNKEL (reference sequence). V lost 4 bases, J lost 7 bases, and 10 bases stayed unmatched. The CDR3 contains 16 residues. The CDR3 nucleotides read TGTGCCAGCAGCCCCGATCCTAGCGGGAGGGCGGGGACCCAGTACTTC. This gives the protein CASSPDPSGRAGTQYF.

This clonotype was detected many times. The chain links TRBV9 to TRBJ1-4; possibly TRBD1 for D (5 bases). The V gene lost 4 bases and the J gene lost 0 bases, with 13 bases spanning the gap. Germline loops: CDR1 SGDLS, CDR2 YYNGEE. The CDR3 is made up of 16 amino acids. The CDR3 protein is CASSPSVGATNEKLFF. DNA for the CDR3: TGTGCCAGCAGCCCATCCGTGGGGGCAACTAATGAAAAACTGTTTTTT.

This clonotype was counted many times. This rearrangement joins TRBV6-2 or TRBV6-3 to TRBJ1-5, with unresolved D. Looked up from germline, CDR1 is MNHEY and CDR2 is SVGEGT. The germline V and J ends were trimmed by 5 bases and 11 bases, with 13 bases remaining between them. The CDR3 consists of 12 residues. As DNA, the CDR3 is TGTGCCAGCAGTCCAAGGCGGGCGACCCAGCATTTT. Translation gives CASSPRRATQHF.

The rearrangement links TRBV2 to TRBJ2-3, with D maybe TRBD2 (6 bases). CDR1 SNHLY and CDR2 FYNNEI come from the germline V gene. The CDR3 contains 14 residues. V dropped 5 bases and J dropped 6 bases, with 15 bases sitting between them. The CDR3 reads CASSRSGRWDTQYF. CDR3 bases: TGTGCCAGCAGTCGATCAGGGAGGTGGGATACGCAGTATTTT.

The chain couples TRBV20-1 to TRBJ2-2, with D uncertain. The length of the CDR3 is 14 residues. Germline V gene sequence: CDR1 DFQATT, CDR2 SNEGSKA (reference sequence). V lost 6 bases to trimming and J lost 8 bases, with 19 bases between them. CDR3 amino acids: CSARNLQFRGELFF. The CDR3 DNA follows: TGCAGTGCGAGGAATTTACAGTTTCGAGGGGAGCTGTTTTTT.

This clonotype was seen a handful of times. The rearrangement joins TRBV20-1 to TRBJ1-2; D is unclear. The length of the CDR3 is 14 residues. The ends were cut back, 4 bases at V and 8 bases at J, with 20 bases in the middle. Germline V gene data show CDR1 as DFQATT and CDR2 as SNEGSKA (reference sequence). CDR3 bases: TGCAGTGCTATTCCCCTGGACGGCGTGAGGGGCTACACCTTC. Translated: CSAIPLDGVRGYTF.

At least ten counts were recorded for this clonotype. The chain is built from TRBV2 and TRBJ2-3, with 8 bases matching TRBD2. Germline V gene lookup returns CDR1 SNHLY and CDR2 FYNNEI. V lost 4 bases, J lost 1 base, and 7 bases stayed unmatched. This CDR3 contains 16 residues. The CDR3 coding sequence is TGTGCCAGCAGTGCAGCCGGGCGGGGGGGCACAGATACGCAGTATTTT. The encoded protein is CASSAAGRGGTDTQYF.

This clonotype was seen at least ten times. The J gene is TRBJ2-3, the V gene TRBV20-1; 8 bases align to TRBD2. Unmatched junction bases numbered 9, after V lost 1 base and J lost 0 bases. In germline, CDR1 is DFQATT, CDR2 SNEGSKA (reference sequence). The CDR3 is 17 residues long. The CDR3 coding sequence is TGCAGTGCTAGAGCTCCCGGTTTAGCGGGGAGCACAGATACGCAGTATTTT. This translates into CSARAPGLAGSTDTQYF.

At least ten counts were recorded for this clonotype. This may be a read error, as it is one base from a much larger clone. J is TRBJ2-7 and V is TRBV4-1; 10 bases align to TRBD1. Trimming took 5 bases from V and 5 from J; bases not matched to a gene: 9. CDR1 and CDR2 from the germline V gene are MGHRA and YSYEKL. The CDR3 runs to 15 residues. CDR3 in DNA: TGCGCCAGCAGCGAAACCGGGACAGGGGTCCACGAGCAGTACTTC. It is translated as CASSETGTGVHEQYF.

This clonotype was recorded many times. V usage is TRBV19 and J usage is TRBJ1-2; TRBD1 matches 8 bases. The CDR3 runs to 14 residues. CDR1 is LNHDA and CDR2 is SQIVND in the germline V gene (reference sequence). V was clipped by 6 bases and J by 4 bases; unmatched bases: 7. The chain's CDR3 is CASRRTGQVYGYTF. DNA of the CDR3: TGTGCCAGTAGGAGGACGGGACAGGTCTATGGCTACACCTTC. Combining the CDR3 with reference TRBV19 and TRBJ1-2 gives the whole variable domain DGGITQSPKYLFRKEGQNVTLSCEQNLNHDAMYWYRQDPGQGLRLIYYSQIVNDFQKGDIAEGYSVSREKKESFPLTVTSAQKNPTAFYLCASRRTGQVYGYTFGSGTRLTVV.

This sequence joins TRBV19 and TRBJ1-2, with 8 bases lining up with TRBD1. Germline V CDR1 and CDR2: LNHDA, SQIVND (reference sequence). The CDR3 loop spans 15 amino acids. The V and J ends lost 6 bases and 4 bases, in that order; junction bases with no gene match: 10. The CDR3 here is CASSYPRGRAYGYTF. CDR3 DNA: TGTGCCAGTAGCTACCCCAGGGGGCGCGCCTATGGCTACACCTTC.

This clonotype was picked up many times. The chain employs TRBV9 and TRBJ1-1; 10 bases fit TRBD1. Per germline, CDR1 SGDLS and CDR2 YYNGEE. This CDR3 comprises 17 residues. The junction had 9 bases not matched to a gene; V was cut back by 3 bases and J by 1 base. CDR3 protein: CASSDWDRGNSNTEAFF. DNA for the CDR3: TGTGCCAGCAGCGATTGGGACAGGGGAAATTCGAACACTGAAGCTTTCTTT.

The chain couples TRBV24-1 to TRBJ2-3; 10 positions agree with TRBD1. The germline V gene has CDR1 KGHDR and CDR2 SFDVKD. This CDR3 contains 18 residues. The V and J ends lost 7 bases and 2 bases, in that order; junction bases with no gene match: 14. In nucleotides, the CDR3 is TGTGCCACCAGCCAAGAACCGGGACAGGGGCCCCCCACAGATACGCAGTATTTT. This encodes CATSQEPGQGPPTDTQYF.

This clonotype was seen ten or more times. The gene calls are TRBV28 and TRBJ1-1; D is perhaps TRBD1 (5 bases). Germline V gene data show CDR1 as MDHEN and CDR2 as SYDVKM. The CDR3 covers 12 residues. V was clipped by 9 bases and J by 3 bases, with 11 bases between them. The CDR3 reads CASSGLDTEAFF. The CDR3 bases are TGTGCCAGTTCAGGGTTGGACACTGAAGCTTTCTTT.

This clonotype has a single count. V gene TRBV7-6 combines with J gene TRBJ2-1, with 8 bases that match TRBD1. V dropped 5 bases and J dropped 6; count of bases not matched to a gene: 3. This CDR3 comprises 13 residues. CDR1 and CDR2 (germline): SGHVS, FNYEAQ. CDR3 in amino acids: CASSNRGSNEQFF. CDR3 coding DNA: TGTGCCAGCAGCAACAGGGGGAGCAATGAGCAGTTCTTC.

V and J are TRBV12-3 or TRBV12-4 and TRBJ2-7; D not resolved. CDR3 length equals 12 residues. Trimming cost V 3 bases and J 2 bases, with 5 bases left between them. DNA for the CDR3: TGTGCCAGCAGTTTTGGGGCCTACGAGCAGTACTTC. Residues: CASSFGAYEQYF.

Concerning this clonotype itself: A much more abundant neighbour one base away suggests this may be a read error. This rearrangement joins TRBV28 to TRBJ1-6; D possibly corresponds to TRBD1 (6 bases). CDR3 size: 17 residues. Germline V gene sequence: CDR1 MDHEN, CDR2 SYDVKM. The CDR3 loop reads CAISFGPQGHDLSPLHF. The CDR3 DNA is TGTGCCATCAGTTTTGGTCCACAGGGACACGATCTTTCACCCCTCCACTTT.